The source of this T cell receptor (beta chain) is a study of radiotherapy plus CTLA-4 blockade in lung cancer. Points from the study as a whole: In blood, tumor-derived TCR clones expanded after radiotherapy plus ipilimumab.

Note on this clone: Antigen unknown.

The CDR3 contains 16 residues. CDR1 is LNHDA and CDR2 is SQIVND in the germline V gene (reference sequence). Losses at the gene ends were 3 bases for V and 4 bases for J; bases not matched to a gene: 4. Measured with immunoSEQ multiplex PCR; TCRdb has only the in-frame clones, and not every one. The sample includes roughly 50,000 clones, under 85% of them seen just once. Patients with chemo-refractory metastatic non-small-cell lung cancer received focal radiation plus CTLA-4 blockade with ipilimumab. The clonotype was recovered from a human donor with non-small cell lung cancer who had a partial response to radiotherapy plus ipilimumab. This chain uses TRBV19 with TRBJ2-1; 12 bases are shared with TRBD2. The sample consisted of peripheral blood, taken from a patient treated with radiotherapy plus ipilimumab. In DNA, the CDR3 is TGTGCCAGTAGTATTCTGACTAGCGGGGGATACAATGAGCAGTTCTTC. The encoded protein is CASSILTSGGYNEQFF.